This TCR beta chain appears in the sequencing data of a study of T cells in Graves' hyperthyroidism and ophthalmopathy. Study-level results: Peripheral blood also featured most of the thyroid clonotypes expanded above 0.001.

Researchers took RNA transcripts and amplified the TCR beta CDR3 regions from them. Using the HTBI primer set, a first-round RT-PCR was run on the TCR CDR3. TCRdb reprocessed the multiplex PCR reads with MiXCR, giving one entry per CDR3 protein. This sample has 350,000 or so distinct CDR3 sequences, with 15% to 20% found just once. In patients aged 18 to 65, hyperthyroidism was newly diagnosed, with duration under 2 months. Many counts were recorded for this clonotype. Its specificity is not known. Sequences were obtained from blood. This clonotype was obtained from a woman aged 25 to 39 with Graves' hyperthyroidism that later progressed to Graves' ophthalmopathy.

In DNA form, the CDR3 reads TGCAGTGCCGCTCCAGACAGCCGAAGGGAAAAACTGTTTTTT. This sequence encodes CSAAPDSRREKLFF. V usage is TRBV20-1 and J usage is TRBJ1-4, with D possibly being TRBD1 (5 bases). CDR3 length equals 14 residues. The germline gives CDR1 DFQATT, CDR2 SNEGSKA (reference sequence). The V gene lost 6 bases and the J gene lost 8 bases, with 19 bases spanning the gap.